The 12 T cell receptor beta chains below all came from one sample that was sequenced in a study of post-analysis software for immune sequencing data. Whole-study findings and limits: A handful of TRBV segments occurring more often in patients than controls included TRBV5-6, TRBV5-1 and TRBV20-1.

Included in the TCR beta cDNA libraries were unique molecular identifiers. TCRdb re-called the PCR reads with MiXCR, one entry per CDR3 protein. The table includes around 440,000 distinct CDR3 sequences, around 40% detected once. These receptors are not linked to any known antigen. Sequenced material: blood. The receptors come from a girl under 18 with multiple sclerosis.

The sample holds a few counts of this clonotype. V gene TRBV6-6 combines with J gene TRBJ2-1; TRBD2 matches 9 bases. Germline V gene lookup returns CDR1 MNHNY and CDR2 SVGAGI (reference sequence). V lost 4 bases to trimming and J lost 1 base; unmatched junction nucleotides: 8. This CDR3 is 17 amino acids long. The CDR3, as DNA: TGTGCCAGCAGTTCTTTGCGGGAGGGTTGGTCCTACAATGAGCAGTTCTTC. Translating gives CASSSLREGWSYNEQFF.

The V and J genes are TRBV12-3 or TRBV12-4 and TRBJ2-3, with a possible D match to TRBD1 (5 bases). The V and J ends lost 5 bases and 11 bases respectively, with 23 bases between them. The CDR3 consists of 15 residues. This CDR3 is CASSPHGRTTDVQYF. For the CDR3, the DNA is TGTGCCAGCAGTCCCCACGGGCGGACAACAGATGTGCAGTATTTT.

The rearrangement uses TRBV9 and TRBJ2-7; 8 positions match TRBD1. The CDR3 has 15 amino acids. V lost 2 bases, J lost 2 bases, and 6 bases stayed unmatched. Germline V gene lookup returns CDR1 SGDLS and CDR2 YYNGEE. The CDR3 coding sequence is TGTGCCAGCAGCGTGGGCGAGACAGGGGCCTACGAGCAGTACTTC. Translating it yields CASSVGETGAYEQYF.

The rearrangement links TRBV28 to TRBJ1-1, with D unclear. Between the trimmed V and J ends, which lost 3 bases and 0 bases, there was a span of 5 bases. The CDR3 has 13 amino acids. The germline V gene has CDR1 MDHEN and CDR2 SYDVKM. For the CDR3, the DNA is TGTGCCAGCAGTTTTGGCATGAACACTGAAGCTTTCTTT. Translated, it gives CASSFGMNTEAFF.

The genes are TRBV3-1 and TRBJ2-1; D remains ambiguous. In germline, CDR1 is LGHDT, CDR2 YNNKEL (reference sequence). The CDR3 totals 13 residues. Trimming removed 1 base at V and 5 bases at J, with 6 bases between. The CDR3 DNA sequence: TGTGCCAGCAGCCAAGTAGCCAACAATGAGCAGTTCTTC. It codes for CASSQVANNEQFF.

This clonotype was recorded a few times. The chain recombines TRBV7-9 with TRBJ2-3; the D gene is possibly TRBD2 (6 bases). This CDR3 region has 16 residues. Trimming left V 1 base short and J 1 base short, with 12 bases between. CDR1 is SEHNR and CDR2 is FQNEAQ in the germline V gene (reference sequence). The CDR3 region is CASSLVLAGRTDTQYF. CDR3 coding DNA: TGTGCCAGCAGCTTAGTATTGGCGGGACGCACAGATACGCAGTATTTT.

This clonotype was found a few times. The chain carries TRBV6-5 and TRBJ2-7, with 8 bases lining up with TRBD2. Germline CDR1 MNHEY, CDR2 SVGAGI. The CDR3 runs 14 residues. Germline trimming cut 4 bases from V and 6 bases from J; bases unmatched to any gene: 8. CDR3 in amino acids: CASSSIAGSAEQYF. The CDR3 nucleotides read TGTGCCAGCAGTTCCATAGCGGGGTCGGCCGAGCAGTACTTC.

The V and J genes are TRBV3-1 and TRBJ1-2; TRBD1 agrees at 7 bases. CDR1 and CDR2 (germline): LGHDT, YNNKEL (reference sequence). J gave up 3 bases and V 1 base, and 5 bases lay outside the gene matches. The CDR3 length is 15 residues. The CDR3 region has the DNA TGTGCCAGCAGCCAAGCGAAAGGGGGCTACTATGGCTACACCTTC. This encodes CASSQAKGGYYGYTF. The variable domain in full, with the rest retrieved from reference TRBV3-1 and TRBJ1-2, is DTAVSQTPKYLVTQMGNDKSIKCEQNLGHDTMYWYKQDSKKFLKIMFSYNNKELIINETVPNRFSPKSPDKAHLNLHINSLELGDSAVYFCASSQAKGGYYGYTFGSGTRLTVV.

This clonotype has ten or more counts. V is TRBV7-2 and J is TRBJ2-7, with a possible D match to TRBD1 (5 bases). CDR3 length: 15 amino acids. Germline CDR1 is SGHTA and CDR2 is FQGNSA. V was clipped by 1 base and J by 0 bases, with 10 bases between them. CDR3 in amino acids: CASSLVGQGSYEQYF. Here the CDR3 DNA reads TGTGCCAGCAGCTTAGTAGGGCAGGGCTCCTACGAGCAGTACTTC.

The rearrangement uses TRBV4-1 and TRBJ2-7; D is unresolved. The length of the CDR3 is 16 residues. The V end lost 2 bases, the J end lost 5 bases, and 19 bases lay between the germline ends. In germline, CDR1 is MGHRA, CDR2 YSYEKL. CDR3 in amino acids: CASSQMIPNTFHEQYF. The CDR3 nucleotides are TGCGCCAGCAGCCAAATGATACCTAACACCTTCCACGAGCAGTACTTC.

This clonotype was found a few times. The chain combines TRBV25-1 with TRBJ2-3; 13 bases are a match to TRBD2. This CDR3 is built from 18 residues. The germline V gene encodes CDR1 MGHDK and CDR2 SYGVNS. With V trimmed by 7 bases and J by 0 bases, 10 bases remained unmatched. The CDR3 is CASTDTGTSGTSTDTQYF. The CDR3 DNA sequence: TGTGCCAGCACAGATACCGGGACTAGCGGGACCAGCACAGATACGCAGTATTTT.

The rearrangement joins TRBV11-2 to TRBJ2-4; D is perhaps TRBD1 (6 bases). The DNA end is a closer match to TRBJ2-7, so the J assignment may be wrong. Per germline, CDR1 SGHAT and CDR2 FQNNGV. This CDR3 has 15 amino acids. The CDR3 DNA reads TGTGCCAGCAGCTTAGAAGAGGGGGACGTCTACGAGCAGTACTTC. It codes for CASSLEEGDVYEQYF.